Below, 25 T cell receptor beta chains from the same sample are listed, as sequenced in a study of blood T cell repertoires in COVID-19. Libraries were prepared by immunoSEQ multiplex PCR; TCRdb keeps only in-frame clonotypes and omits some of them. The repertoire holds roughly 70,000 clones, with around 81% as singletons. The sample was peripheral blood. Every receptor here comes from a woman aged 60-70 years with acute or convalescent COVID-19.

This sequence joins TRBV19 and TRBJ2-2; tentatively, D is TRBD2 (7 bases). V was trimmed by 6 bases and J by 2 bases, leaving 13 bases between them. Germline-derived CDR1 and CDR2 are LNHDA and SQIVND (reference sequence). This CDR3 has 15 residues. CDR3: CASRGGAFNTGELFF. The CDR3 DNA is TGTGCCAGTAGAGGGGGGGCCTTTAACACCGGGGAGCTGTTTTTT.

This chain joins TRBV2 and TRBJ2-2, with 12 bases fitting TRBD2. Germline loops: CDR1 SNHLY, CDR2 FYNNEI. The CDR3 sequence is 16 residues long. Unmatched junction bases numbered 5, after V lost 6 bases and J lost 3 bases. In nucleotides, the CDR3 is TGTGCCAGCAGGTCCGGACTAGCGGGGTACACCGGGGAGCTGTTTTTT. Its protein is CASRSGLAGYTGELFF.

The gene calls are TRBV9 and TRBJ1-6, with D possibly matching TRBD1 (6 bases). Germline CDR1 SGDLS, CDR2 YYNGEE. This CDR3 spans 16 amino acids. Deletions cut 4 bases from V and 10 bases from J, with 21 bases between. The CDR3 reads CASSLNRKQGSSPLHF. The CDR3 DNA follows: TGTGCCAGCAGCCTGAACAGAAAACAGGGCAGCTCACCCCTCCACTTT.

V usage is TRBV23-1 and J usage is TRBJ1-5; D ambiguous. TRBV23-1 counts as an open reading frame of uncertain function. This CDR3 spans 14 amino acids. Between the trimmed V and J ends, which lost 2 bases and 1 base, there was a span of 6 bases. The CDR3 loop is CASSQEQSNQPQHF. CDR3 in DNA: TGCGCCAGCAGTCAAGAACAGAGCAATCAGCCCCAGCATTTT.

The chain links TRBV9 to TRBJ1-6; no definite D call. Trimming shortened V by 3 bases and J by 9 bases, and 13 bases separated the two germline ends. This CDR3 contains 14 residues. Germline values: CDR1 SGDLS, CDR2 YYNGEE. The CDR3 coding sequence is TGTGCCAGCAGCGCCGACCCCCGGGGTTCACCCCTCCACTTT. This sequence encodes CASSADPRGSPLHF.

This chain uses TRBV6-5 with TRBJ2-3, with a tentative D call TRBD1 (5 bases). V was trimmed by 6 bases and J by 2 bases, leaving 12 bases between them. Germline assignment: CDR1 MNHEY and CDR2 SVGAGI. This CDR3 has 14 amino acids. This CDR3 is CASRGVRNTDTQYF. CDR3 bases: TGTGCCAGCAGAGGGGTGAGGAACACAGATACGCAGTATTTT.

This rearrangement joins TRBV9 to TRBJ1-2, with 10 nucleotides matching TRBD1. CDR1 and CDR2 (germline): SGDLS, YYNGEE. Unmatched junction bases numbered 4, after V lost 2 bases and J lost 0 bases. The CDR3 loop spans 16 amino acids. The CDR3 region has the DNA TGTGCCAGCAGCGTGGGGACAGGGGACTCTAACTATGGCTACACCTTC. Residues: CASSVGTGDSNYGYTF.

The table lists this clone with a few counts. The chain has TRBV3-1 (or the pseudogene TRBV3-2) and TRBJ2-2, with 11 nucleotides matching TRBD1. The germline V gene has CDR1 LGHDT and CDR2 YNNKEL (reference sequence). CDR3 length equals 15 residues. Losses at the gene ends were 4 bases for V and 6 bases for J; bases not matched to a gene: 4. Written as DNA, the CDR3 is TGTGCCAGCAGCCCCCGGACAGGGGGCTCCGGGGAGCTGTTTTTT. Translated, it gives CASSPRTGGSGELFF.

The V call is TRBV6-5, the J call TRBJ1-2; TRBD1 matches at 7 bases. Looked up from germline, CDR1 is MNHEY and CDR2 is SVGAGI. J gave up 8 bases and V 6 bases, and 15 bases lay outside the gene matches. This CDR3 has 15 amino acids. The CDR3 here is CASSPLGQDFGGYTF. The CDR3 region has the DNA TGTGCCAGCAGCCCCCTAGGACAGGACTTCGGAGGCTACACCTTC.

Worth noting for this clone: The sample contains more than one DNA sequence encoding this CDR3. The chain is built from TRBV7-9 and TRBJ2-3, with 14 bases identical to TRBD2. Germline values: CDR1 SEHNR, CDR2 FQNEAQ (reference sequence). The trim removed 5 bases at V and 0 bases at J, leaving 7 bases unmatched. The CDR3 runs to 18 residues. CDR3 in DNA: TGTGCCAGCAGCCGTGGGGGGACTAGCGGGGGAAGCACAGATACGCAGTATTTT. This translates into CASSRGGTSGGSTDTQYF.

The V and J genes are TRBV27 and TRBJ1-3, with 12 bases identical to TRBD1. The V segment lost 6 bases and the J segment 2 bases; nucleotides outside the gene matches: 11. Germline V lookup: CDR1 MNHEY, CDR2 SMNVEV (reference sequence). CDR3 length: 18 residues. CDR3 region: CASRRTGTGGRAGNTIYF. The CDR3 DNA follows: TGTGCCAGCAGAAGAACCGGGACAGGGGGCCGGGCTGGAAACACCATATATTTT.

In DNA form, the CDR3 reads TGCGCCAGCAGCCAAGAGCCACGCCTAGGAGAGCAGTACTTC. This encodes CASSQEPRLGEQYF. The chain employs TRBV4-1 and TRBJ2-7, with D unclear. Between the trimmed V and J ends, which lost 0 bases and 7 bases, there was a span of 13 bases. This CDR3 region has 14 residues. Germline V lookup: CDR1 MGHRA, CDR2 YSYEKL.

V usage is TRBV10-1 and J usage is TRBJ1-2; possible D gene TRBD1, 6 bases. Germline CDR1 WNHNN, CDR2 SYGVQD (reference sequence). The CDR3 runs to 11 residues. The ends were cut back, 7 bases at V and 5 bases at J, with 8 bases in the middle. The CDR3 coding sequence is TGCGCCAGCAAACAGGGATATGGCTACACCTTC. Translation gives CASKQGYGYTF.

The chain couples TRBV6-5 to TRBJ2-7; D call uncertain. The length of the CDR3 is 13 residues. In germline, CDR1 is MNHEY, CDR2 SVGAGI. V lost 7 bases, J lost 0 bases, and 10 bases lay in between. CDR3 sequence (DNA): TGTGCCAGCACCCGACACTTCTCCTACGAGCAGTACTTC. Amino acid sequence: CASTRHFSYEQYF.

This chain connects TRBV5-1 to TRBJ1-1, with 8 bases matching TRBD1. Germline V gene lookup returns CDR1 SGHRS and CDR2 YFSETQ. The CDR3 spans 14 residues. Germline trimming cut 1 base from V and 5 bases from J; bases unmatched to any gene: 4. CDR3 sequence (DNA): TGCGCCAGCAGCTTGTACAGGGGGGAGACTGAAGCTTTCTTT. Its protein product is CASSLYRGETEAFF.

The V call is TRBV2, the J call TRBJ2-2; a weak D match, TRBD1 (6 bases). CDR1 is SNHLY and CDR2 is FYNNEI in the germline V gene. V shed 6 bases and J shed 6 bases, with 11 bases lying between them. The CDR3 loop spans 13 amino acids. The CDR3 reads CASREQGPGELFF. The CDR3 nucleotides read TGTGCCAGCAGGGAACAGGGTCCCGGGGAGCTGTTTTTT.

V gene TRBV7-3 combines with J gene TRBJ2-3; 9 nucleotides agree with TRBD2. The V and J ends lost 3 bases and 2 bases, in that order; junction bases with no gene match: 3. The CDR3 is made up of 15 amino acids. Germline lookup yields CDR1 SGHTA and CDR2 FQGTGA. The CDR3 region has the DNA TGTGCCAGCAGCTTGACTAGCGGCTCCACAGATACGCAGTATTTT. As protein: CASSLTSGSTDTQYF.

This chain joins TRBV6-5 and TRBJ1-1; tentative D call: TRBD1 (6 bases). With 6 bases removed from V and 7 bases from J, the gap between germline ends came to 15 bases. Germline CDR1 is MNHEY and CDR2 is SVGAGI. This CDR3 is built from 13 residues. In DNA, the CDR3 is TGTGCCAGCAGAGGACAGCCCGGAGATGAAGCTTTCTTT. Translated: CASRGQPGDEAFF.

V and J are TRBV7-9 and TRBJ1-4; weak D call: TRBD1 (6 bases). Trimming shortened V by 0 bases and J by 5 bases, and 19 bases separated the two germline ends. Germline V gives CDR1 SEHNR, CDR2 FQNEAQ (reference sequence). CDR3 size: 18 residues. The CDR3 protein is CASSLAGVLRGGNEKLFF. Written as DNA, the CDR3 is TGTGCCAGCAGCTTAGCCGGGGTTCTCAGGGGTGGAAATGAAAAACTGTTTTTT.

The V and J genes are TRBV29-1 and TRBJ2-7, with 8 bases fitting TRBD2. J gave up 3 bases and V 4 bases, and 8 bases lay outside the gene matches. The CDR3 contains 14 residues. Germline assignment: CDR1 SQVTM and CDR2 ANQGSEA. For the CDR3, the DNA is TGCAGCGTTGGTTTGTCGGGGGGGCGCTACGAGCAGTACTTC. This encodes CSVGLSGGRYEQYF.

This chain uses TRBV14 with TRBJ1-1, with 7 positions matching TRBD1. Trimming at V came to 1 base and at J to 5 bases, leaving 4 bases not matched to a gene. The V gene's germline CDR1 is SGHDN and CDR2 FVKESK. The CDR3 consists of 14 residues. CDR3 amino acids: CASSQVTGRTEAFF. The CDR3 bases are TGTGCCAGCAGCCAAGTGACAGGGAGGACTGAAGCTTTCTTT.

The J gene is TRBJ2-5, the V gene TRBV27; 7 nucleotides agree with TRBD2. Unmatched junction bases numbered 29, after V lost 0 bases and J lost 4 bases. The CDR3 runs to 23 residues. In germline, CDR1 is MNHEY, CDR2 SMNVEV (reference sequence). This chain's CDR3 is CASSLSLPGGVQPSVSMPETQYF. In DNA form, the CDR3 reads TGTGCCAGCAGTTTATCCCTCCCTGGGGGGGTCCAACCCTCCGTCTCAATGCCAGAGACCCAGTACTTC.

This clone was observed a few times. The J gene is TRBJ1-2, the V gene TRBV5-6; 7 bases fit TRBD1. This CDR3 is built from 13 residues. J was trimmed by 7 bases and V by 3 bases; bases with no gene match: 6. CDR1 and CDR2 from the germline V gene are SGHDT and YYEEEE. The DNA of the CDR3 is TGTGCCAGCAGCTATAGACAGGGTGGTGGCTACACCTTC. This sequence encodes CASSYRQGGGYTF.

The genes are TRBV6-6 and TRBJ1-6; weak D call: TRBD1 (5 bases). The CDR3 loop spans 14 amino acids. V shed 5 bases and J shed 14 bases, with 19 bases lying between them. The V gene's germline CDR1 is MNHNY and CDR2 SVGAGI (reference sequence). The CDR3 DNA reads as TGTGCCAGCAGTACACTCATGACAGACTTCACCCTCCACTTT. Its translation is CASSTLMTDFTLHF.

The chain links TRBV11-2 to TRBJ1-1; perhaps TRBD1 as D (6 bases). Between the trimmed V and J ends, which lost 5 bases and 8 bases, there was a span of 18 bases. Germline lookup yields CDR1 SGHAT and CDR2 FQNNGV. There are 14 residues in the CDR3. CDR3 region: CASSPWAGDKEAFF. As DNA, the CDR3 is TGTGCCAGCAGCCCTTGGGCAGGGGACAAAGAAGCTTTCTTT.